This T cell receptor beta chain came from a study of T cell responses to AZD1222 COVID-19 vaccine. Data came from immunoSEQ multiplex PCR; TCRdb stores just in-frame clones and leaves some out. The sample carries 70,000 or so clones, 83% recorded once. This clone was detected only once. Germline V gene data show CDR1 as WSHSY and CDR2 as SAAADI. The CDR3 spans 13 residues. V was pared by 10 bases and J by 8 bases, with 18 bases between. The source was peripheral blood, collected 28 days after the second AZD1222 dose. V is TRBV10-2 and J is TRBJ1-3, with D tentatively TRBD1 (5 bases). This TCR was recovered from an adult who received the AZD1222 COVID-19 vaccine. The CDR3 sequence: CATLEEGLDTIYF. CDR3 sequence (DNA): TGCGCCACCCTCGAAGAGGGGTTAGACACCATATATTTT.